One sample yielded the 18 T cell receptor beta chains listed below, sequenced in a study of T cell repertoires in cytomegalovirus infection. These receptors have no known antigen. A single record per CDR3 protein comes from TCRdb applying MiXCR to the reads. This table holds around 570,000 distinct CDR3 sequences, 40% found once. The input for sequencing was cultured PBMCs, taken from culture after CMV antigen stimulation. The source is a human donor in good health (CMV status not recorded). Some clones in this sample may be carry-over from other donors' samples.

This clonotype was counted only a few times. The CDR3 region is CASSLGWARTNYGYTF. CDR3 DNA sequence: TGTGCCAGCAGCTTAGGCTGGGCTCGAACTAACTATGGCTACACCTTC. The chain couples TRBV7-9 to TRBJ1-2; D unclear. V was shortened by 1 base and J by 0 bases, with 12 bases between the two germline ends. Germline V gene data show CDR1 as SEHNR and CDR2 as FQNEAQ (reference sequence). The CDR3 consists of 16 residues.

The rearrangement links TRBV7-6 to TRBJ2-3; D remains unclear. This CDR3 spans 15 amino acids. Germline V gene lookup returns CDR1 SGHVS and CDR2 FNYEAQ. The V end was cut by 5 bases, the J end by 3 bases, with 15 bases between. CDR3 nucleotide sequence: TGTGCCAGCAGCCCCGCCTGGTCAAGTACAGATACGCAGTATTTT. Amino acids: CASSPAWSSTDTQYF.

The chain carries TRBV28 and TRBJ1-1, with D tentatively TRBD1 (6 bases). Looked up from germline, CDR1 is MDHEN and CDR2 is SYDVKM. Deletions cut 1 base from V and 0 bases from J, with 9 bases between. The CDR3 sequence is 15 residues long. The CDR3 sequence is CASSLSGAMNTEAFF. CDR3 nucleotide sequence: TGTGCCAGCAGTTTATCAGGGGCGATGAACACTGAAGCTTTCTTT. The variable domain in full, with the rest retrieved from reference TRBV28 and TRBJ1-1, is DVKVTQSSRYLVKRTGEKVFLECVQDMDHENMFWYRQDPGLGLRLIYFSYDVKMKEKGDIPEGYSVSREKKERFSLILESASTNQTSMYLCASSLSGAMNTEAFFGQGTRLTVV.

Concerning this clonotype itself: One end of the junction does not line up with germline, which may come from a read error. V is TRBV7-2 and J is TRBJ1-4; maybe TRBD1 (6 bases). Germline assignment: CDR1 SGHTA and CDR2 FQGNSA. The CDR3 is 13 residues long. CDR3 loop: CASSLGQARPLWF. CDR3 in DNA: TGTGCCAGCAGCTTAGGACAGGCGCGTCCCCTTTGGTTT.

V is TRBV20-1 and J is TRBJ1-1; no reliable D call. CDR1 and CDR2 from the germline V gene are DFQATT and SNEGSKA (reference sequence). CDR3 size: 14 residues. The CDR3 protein is CSPVQSGGHAEAFF. The DNA of the CDR3 is TGCAGCCCAGTACAATCGGGAGGCCACGCTGAAGCTTTCTTT.

The chain is built from TRBV12-3 or TRBV12-4 and TRBJ1-5; possible D gene TRBD1, 5 bases. Trimming removed 7 bases at V and 6 bases at J, with 16 bases between. This CDR3 has 14 amino acids. CDR3 DNA: TGTGCCAGCACCCTCGGGGGTAGCGCTCAGCCCCAGCATTTT. As protein: CASTLGGSAQPQHF.

This clonotype was detected only once. One end of the junction does not line up with germline, which may come from a read error. Here the CDR3 DNA reads TGTGTCAGCAGTCACCTCGACAGCCAAGAGACCCAGTACTTC. Translated, it gives CVSSHLDSQETQYF. The chain uses TRBV27 and TRBJ2-5, with D possibly matching TRBD1 (5 bases). The CDR3 totals 14 residues. CDR1 is MNHEY and CDR2 is SMNVEV in the germline V gene (reference sequence).

This clonotype came up a few times. The chain recombines TRBV12-3 or TRBV12-4 with TRBJ1-4; no firm D call. The CDR3 loop spans 17 amino acids. The ends were cut back, 2 bases at V and 0 bases at J, with 13 bases in the middle. The CDR3 reads CASSLRGGGATNEKLFF. CDR3 coding DNA: TGTGCCAGCAGTTTACGAGGAGGCGGGGCAACTAATGAAAAACTGTTTTTT.

This clonotype was observed a handful of times. The chain is built from TRBV15 and TRBJ2-2; D remains ambiguous. V gave up 4 bases and J gave up 3 bases, with 0 bases separating them. Germline loops: CDR1 LNHNV, CDR2 YYDKDF (reference sequence). This CDR3 has 11 amino acids. The CDR3 sequence is CATSNTGELFF. CDR3 sequence (DNA): TGTGCCACCAGCAACACCGGGGAGCTGTTTTTT. The whole variable domain, remainder taken from reference TRBV15 and TRBJ2-2, is DAMVIQNPRYQVTQFGKPVTLSCSQTLNHNVMYWYQQKSSQAPKLLFHYYDKDFNNEADTPDNFQSRRPNTSFCFLDIRSPGLGDTAMYLCATSNTGELFFGEGSRLTVL.

The chain links TRBV6-8 to TRBJ1-3, with a tentative D call TRBD1 (5 bases). The V end lost 6 bases, the J end lost 1 base, and 10 bases lay between the germline ends. Germline CDR1 MNHGY, CDR2 SAAAGT. This CDR3 is 14 amino acids long. The CDR3 loop is CASRGRGSGNTIYF. CDR3 DNA sequence: TGTGCCAGCAGGGGGCGGGGGTCTGGAAACACCATATATTTT.

The chain uses TRBV19 and TRBJ2-6; a possible D gene is TRBD1 (5 bases). CDR3 size: 17 residues. V was shortened by 7 bases and J by 0 bases, with 16 bases between the two germline ends. Germline V lookup: CDR1 LNHDA, CDR2 SQIVND (reference sequence). CDR3: CASTLTEQHSGANVLTF. The DNA for the CDR3 is TGTGCCAGTACCTTGACAGAGCAGCACTCTGGGGCCAACGTCCTGACTTTC.

The chain employs TRBV27 and TRBJ2-3, with TRBD2 matching 10 bases. Trimming cost V 9 bases and J 1 base; bases outside gene matches: 7. Germline CDR1 and CDR2: MNHEY and SMNVEV (reference sequence). The CDR3 runs 15 residues. CDR3 in amino acids: CASTIAGGRTDTQYF. As DNA, the CDR3 is TGTGCCAGTACAATAGCGGGGGGCCGCACAGATACGCAGTATTTT.

This clonotype was recorded a few times. The chain combines TRBV7-2 with TRBJ2-5; the D is unclear. The CDR3 loop spans 14 amino acids. The V gene lost 4 bases and the J gene lost 1 base, with 10 bases spanning the gap. Per germline, CDR1 SGHTA and CDR2 FQGNSA. Here the CDR3 reads CASSSQISQETQYF. CDR3 nucleotide sequence: TGTGCCAGCAGCTCACAGATATCCCAAGAGACCCAGTACTTC.

V is TRBV6-1 and J is TRBJ1-2; D remains ambiguous. The CDR3 extends over 13 amino acids. Trimming pared 7 bases from V and 3 bases from J, leaving 12 bases between. Germline CDR1 MNHNS, CDR2 SASEGT. CDR3 amino acids: CASIPSRDYGYTF. The CDR3 region has the DNA TGTGCCAGCATCCCCAGTCGGGACTATGGCTACACCTTC.

V usage is TRBV6-6 and J usage is TRBJ1-1; D is perhaps TRBD1 (6 bases). Trimming removed 6 bases from V and 0 bases from J, with 14 bases in between. The CDR3 spans 15 residues. The germline V gene has CDR1 MNHNY and CDR2 SVGAGI (reference sequence). CDR3: CASSGGRFMNTEAFF. The CDR3 DNA follows: TGTGCCAGCAGCGGGGGCAGATTCATGAACACTGAAGCTTTCTTT.

The V call is TRBV10-3, the J call TRBJ2-1; D not resolved. Between the trimmed V and J ends, which lost 3 bases and 5 bases, there was a span of 20 bases. The CDR3 runs 17 residues. The germline gives CDR1 ENHRY, CDR2 SYGVKD. CDR3 region: CAISDLRTGRLNNEQFF. Written as DNA, the CDR3 is TGTGCCATCAGTGATTTGAGGACGGGCCGATTAAACAATGAGCAGTTCTTC.

This clonotype was observed a handful of times. The chain joins TRBV7-2 to TRBJ2-1; 7 nucleotides align to TRBD1. The CDR3 totals 15 residues. Germline V gives CDR1 SGHTA, CDR2 FQGNSA. V shed 4 bases and J 2 bases; nucleotides not matched to a gene: 5. The DNA of the CDR3 is TGTGCCAGCAGCTCGACAGGGCCGACCTACAATGAGCAGTTCTTC. Encoded protein: CASSSTGPTYNEQFF.

This clonotype showed up just a few times. The DNA for the CDR3 is TGTGCCAGCAGCACCCAGGGTTGGGCTGGAAACACCATATATTTT. Translating it yields CASSTQGWAGNTIYF. The chain uses TRBV12-3 or TRBV12-4 and TRBJ1-3, with D perhaps matching TRBD1 (5 bases). V gave up 6 bases and J gave up 2 bases, with 14 bases separating them. This CDR3 comprises 15 residues.